The 21 T cell receptor beta chains given below trace back to one sample, sequenced in a study of spatial heterogeneity in lung cancer. Time point of the sample: sample taken at primary tumor resection. Unsorted tumor, nontumor lung tissue or cryopreserved PBMC supplied the whole RNA. TCRdb re-called the 5' RACE reads through MiXCR, storing one row per CDR3 protein. Of roughly 60,000 distinct CDR3 sequences listed, more than 7% are singletons. This specimen was PBMCs, taken at surgery. These receptors came from a female donor with early-stage non-small cell lung cancer.

The genes are TRBV12-3 or TRBV12-4 and TRBJ2-7, with D possibly being TRBD1 (6 bases). Trimming pared 6 bases from V and 2 bases from J, leaving 11 bases between. The CDR3 sequence is 13 residues long. This chain's CDR3 is CASRTAGAYEQYF. The CDR3 coding sequence is TGTGCCAGCAGGACGGCAGGGGCCTACGAGCAGTACTTC.

This clonotype was seen ten or more times. The chain recombines TRBV28 with TRBJ1-5; D unresolved. CDR1 and CDR2 from the germline V gene are MDHEN and SYDVKM. V was pared by 10 bases and J by 0 bases, with 10 bases between. This CDR3 spans 13 amino acids. The CDR3 DNA sequence: TGTGCCACAACGTTGTATAGCAATCAGCCCCAGCATTTT. Its translation: CATTLYSNQPQHF.

This chain joins TRBV12-3 or TRBV12-4 and TRBJ1-6; 8 bases line up with TRBD1. This CDR3 spans 13 amino acids. V gave up 5 bases and J gave up 14 bases; unmatched junction bases: 8. CDR3 residues: CASSRTGKGSLHF. The DNA of the CDR3 is TGTGCCAGCAGTCGGACAGGGAAAGGGTCCCTCCACTTT.

This clonotype occurred many times. This rearrangement joins TRBV11-2 to TRBJ2-1; 7 bases agree with TRBD1. Per the germline V gene, CDR1 is SGHAT and CDR2 is FQNNGV. Trimming removed 4 bases from V and 5 bases from J; junction bases left unmatched: 5. This CDR3 has 14 amino acids. The CDR3: CASSSTQGNNEQFF. The CDR3 bases are TGTGCCAGCAGCTCTACACAGGGGAACAATGAGCAGTTCTTC.

The chain recombines TRBV3-1 with TRBJ2-2; TRBD1 matches 7 bases. With 4 bases clipped from V and 6 bases from J, the junction kept 2 bases outside the gene matches. CDR1 and CDR2 from the germline V gene are LGHDT and YNNKEL (reference sequence). The CDR3 extends over 13 amino acids. Here the CDR3 reads CASSPTGAGELFF. CDR3 coding DNA: TGTGCCAGCAGCCCTACAGGGGCCGGGGAGCTGTTTTTT.

This clonotype was counted only a few times. The V call is TRBV28, the J call TRBJ2-5; 9 bases are shared with TRBD1. The CDR3 is 15 amino acids. J lost 2 bases, V lost 4 bases, and 5 bases had no gene match. Germline V gives CDR1 MDHEN, CDR2 SYDVKM. For the CDR3, the DNA is TGTGCCAGCAGTTGGACAGGGGCGCCTCAAGAGACCCAGTACTTC. It yields the protein CASSWTGAPQETQYF.

This clonotype has a handful of counts. As DNA, the CDR3 is TGCAGCGTTGAAGGGGGATCGGCCTACGAGCAGTACTTC. It translates to CSVEGGSAYEQYF. The chain links TRBV29-1 to TRBJ2-7; no clear D. This CDR3 region has 13 residues. The V and J ends lost 1 base and 2 bases respectively, with 9 bases between them. Germline lookup yields CDR1 SQVTM and CDR2 ANQGSEA.

Comment on this clonotype: A clone one base away is much larger, so this may be a read error. The chain carries TRBV7-9 and TRBJ2-7; D is possibly TRBD1 (6 bases). The V gene's germline CDR1 is SEHNR and CDR2 FQNEAQ (reference sequence). CDR3 size: 12 residues. This CDR3 is CASSSQGYAQYF. CDR3 sequence (DNA): TGTGCCAGCAGCTCACAGGGCTACGCGCAGTACTTC.

This clonotype has at least ten counts. The J gene is TRBJ2-6, the V gene TRBV5-1; D is ambiguous. CDR1 SGHRS and CDR2 YFSETQ come from the germline V gene. The V end was cut by 0 bases, the J end by 0 bases, with 7 bases between. The CDR3 is made up of 16 amino acids. In nucleotides, the CDR3 is TGCGCCAGCAGCTTGGGGGCTGTCTCTGGGGCCAACGTCCTGACTTTC. It is translated as CASSLGAVSGANVLTF.

This chain uses TRBV19 with TRBJ1-2; D is undetermined. Germline assignment: CDR1 LNHDA and CDR2 SQIVND (reference sequence). The V gene lost 3 bases and the J gene lost 4 bases, with 6 bases spanning the gap. There are 12 residues in the CDR3. The CDR3, as DNA: TGTGCCAGTAGTATTCGGAGCTATGGCTACACCTTC. Its translation is CASSIRSYGYTF.

This sequence joins TRBV12-3 or TRBV12-4 and TRBJ1-5; 7 nucleotides align to TRBD1. The J segment lost 5 bases and the V segment lost 3 bases, leaving 1 base of the junction unmatched. This CDR3 has 13 residues. The CDR3 sequence: CASSFRGHQPQHF. CDR3 DNA sequence: TGTGCCAGCAGTTTTAGGGGGCATCAGCCCCAGCATTTT.

The chain has TRBV23-1 and TRBJ2-1, with 12 bases lining up with TRBD2. TRBV23-1 has ORF status, its function being uncertain. The CDR3 covers 16 residues. J gave up 4 bases and V 3 bases, and 4 bases lay outside the gene matches. CDR3 DNA: TGCGCCAGCAGTCATCGACTAGCGGGGGAATACAATGAGCAGTTCTTC. As protein: CASSHRLAGEYNEQFF.

This clonotype was counted many times. This chain connects TRBV7-2 to TRBJ2-2; D is unclear. CDR1 and CDR2 from the germline V gene are SGHTA and FQGNSA. The CDR3 consists of 14 residues. V was trimmed by 1 base and J by 6 bases, leaving 9 bases between them. CDR3 sequence (DNA): TGTGCCAGCAGCTTAGTCCTGGGTTCCGGGGAGCTGTTTTTT. Protein sequence: CASSLVLGSGELFF.

V gene TRBV7-8 combines with J gene TRBJ2-7; D is possibly TRBD2 (6 bases). The CDR3 consists of 17 residues. Germline CDR1 reads SGHVS; CDR2 reads FQNEAQ. Trimming cost V 4 bases and J 0 bases, with 19 bases left between them. The CDR3 loop reads CASSSPVAAGHSYEQYF. CDR3 nucleotides: TGTGCCAGCAGCTCCCCGGTGGCAGCGGGTCACTCCTACGAGCAGTACTTC.

This clonotype was counted at least ten times. The chain combines TRBV19 with TRBJ2-7; D ambiguous. CDR3 length: 15 amino acids. The V end was cut by 5 bases, the J end by 0 bases, with 14 bases between. CDR1 LNHDA and CDR2 SQIVND come from the germline V gene (reference sequence). Here the CDR3 reads CASSLKDGASYEQYF. The CDR3 region has the DNA TGTGCCAGTAGTCTGAAGGACGGAGCCTCCTACGAGCAGTACTTC.

This sequence joins TRBV20-1 and TRBJ2-7; D may match TRBD1 or TRBD2 (5 bases each). Germline lookup yields CDR1 DFQATT and CDR2 SNEGSKA (reference sequence). This CDR3 spans 13 amino acids. Trimming took off 3 bases at V and 4 bases at J, with 13 bases between the two ends. Written as DNA, the CDR3 is TGCAGTGCTAGTCCCGGGACCGCGTACGAGCAGTACTTC. This codes for CSASPGTAYEQYF.

Only a few counts were recorded for this clonotype. J is TRBJ2-3 and V is TRBV24-1, with TRBD2 matching over 7 bases. Trimming took 5 bases from V and 5 from J; bases not matched to a gene: 6. The CDR3 is 14 residues long. Germline assignment: CDR1 KGHDR and CDR2 SFDVKD. CDR3: CATSGSGDGDTQYF. CDR3 DNA: TGTGCCACCAGTGGGAGCGGGGATGGAGATACGCAGTATTTT.

J is TRBJ1-2 and V is TRBV7-6; 7 positions agree with TRBD1. CDR3 size: 18 residues. Germline CDR1 and CDR2: SGHVS and FNYEAQ. The V gene end was trimmed by 5 bases and the J gene end by 0 bases; junction bases not matched to a gene: 15. DNA for the CDR3: TGTGCCAGCAGCCCCTTTTTTATGGCAGGGGGGTCTAACTATGGCTACACCTTC. Its protein product is CASSPFFMAGGSNYGYTF. The whole variable domain, remainder taken from reference TRBV7-6 and TRBJ1-2, is GAGVSQSPRYKVTKRGQDVALRCDPISGHVSLYWYRQALGQGPEFLTYFNYEAQQDKSGLPNDRFSAERPEGSISTLTIQRTEQRDSAMYRCASSPFFMAGGSNYGYTFGSGTRLTVV.

This clonotype has ten or more counts. The chain recombines TRBV11-3 with TRBJ1-2; 9 nucleotides match TRBD1. The CDR3 has 15 residues. Looked up from germline, CDR1 is SGHNT and CDR2 is YENEEA. Germline trimming cut 4 bases from V and 4 bases from J; bases unmatched to any gene: 7. In nucleotides, the CDR3 is TGTGCCAGCAGCTCGGGACAGGGTTACGTCTATGGCTACACCTTC. This translates into CASSSGQGYVYGYTF.

This clonotype appeared many times. This chain connects TRBV20-1 to TRBJ1-2; D gene unclear. Trimming left V 6 bases short and J 7 bases short, with 18 bases between. The CDR3 runs to 13 residues. Germline CDR1 is DFQATT and CDR2 is SNEGSKA (reference sequence). CDR3 nucleotides: TGCAGTGCCCTAAAGCCCCCAGGATCTGGCTACACCTTC. This sequence encodes CSALKPPGSGYTF.

The V and J genes are TRBV18 and TRBJ2-3; D unresolved. The CDR3 length is 12 residues. Trimming took 5 bases from V and 2 from J, leaving 5 bases between them. Germline V gene lookup returns CDR1 KGHSH and CDR2 LQKENI. CDR3 region: CASSAITDTQYF. As DNA, the CDR3 is TGTGCCAGCTCAGCCATCACAGATACGCAGTATTTT.